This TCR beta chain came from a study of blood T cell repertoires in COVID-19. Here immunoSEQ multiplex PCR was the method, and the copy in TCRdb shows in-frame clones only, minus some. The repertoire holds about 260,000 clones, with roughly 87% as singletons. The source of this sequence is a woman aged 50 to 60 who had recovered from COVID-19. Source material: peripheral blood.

CDR3 bases: TGTGCCAGTAGTACCACCCAGGGGGGAGAAAACTATGGCTACACCTTC. It yields the protein CASSTTQGGENYGYTF. This rearrangement joins TRBV19 to TRBJ1-2; 7 nucleotides line up with TRBD1. This CDR3 contains 16 residues. J gave up 2 bases and V 4 bases, and 10 bases lay outside the gene matches. Germline-derived CDR1 and CDR2 are LNHDA and SQIVND (reference sequence).